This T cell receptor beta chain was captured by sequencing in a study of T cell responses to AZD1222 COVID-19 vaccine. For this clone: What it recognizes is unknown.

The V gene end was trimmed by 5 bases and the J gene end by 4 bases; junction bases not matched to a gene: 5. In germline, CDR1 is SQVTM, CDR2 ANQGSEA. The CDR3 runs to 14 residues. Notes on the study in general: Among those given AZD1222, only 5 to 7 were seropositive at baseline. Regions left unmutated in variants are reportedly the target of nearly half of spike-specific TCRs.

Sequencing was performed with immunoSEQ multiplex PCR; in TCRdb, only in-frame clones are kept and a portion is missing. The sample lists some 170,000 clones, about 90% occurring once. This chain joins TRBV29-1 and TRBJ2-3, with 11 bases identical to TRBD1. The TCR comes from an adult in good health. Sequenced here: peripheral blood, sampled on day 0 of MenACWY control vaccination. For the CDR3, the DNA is TGCAGCGTTATCCGGGACAGGGGGGCAGATACGCAGTATTTT. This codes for CSVIRDRGADTQYF.